These T cell receptor beta chains were read from a single sample in a study of blood T cells in healthy people across ages. TCRdb analysed the 5' RACE reads with MiXCR anew, one entry per CDR3 protein. The data show about 1.4 million distinct CDR3 sequences, approximately 59% seen once. The sequencing sample was made of blood. The receptors come from a man between 18 and 35 years old in good health. Both conserved end residues are part of each CDR3. The D gene is left open where the match is weak. Size is stated for part of the rows, as once, few or many counts, or as a class when the clone is expanded.

TRBV27	NA	TRBJ1-4	few	CASSSAEKLFF	TGTGCCAGCAGTTCCGCCGAAAAACTGTTTTTT
TRBV6-6	NA	TRBJ2-7	few	CASRASAESSYEQYF	TGTGCCAGCAGGGCCTCCGCGGAAAGCTCCTACGAGCAGTACTTC
TRBV6-5	NA	TRBJ1-1	few	CASSTRRGLSSEAFF	TGTGCCAGCAGTACCCGAAGAGGGTTAAGCTCTGAAGCTTTCTTT
TRBV27	NA	TRBJ2-1	NA	CASSFSRGSYNEQFF	TGTGCCAGCAGTTTCTCGAGGGGCTCCTACAATGAGCAGTTCTTC
TRBV25-1	NA	TRBJ1-2	NA	CASSDTSAYTF	TGTGCCAGCAGTGATACCTCGGCCTACACCTTC
TRBV5-6	NA	TRBJ1-2	NA	CASSPGHWNYGYTF	TGTGCCAGCAGCCCGGGACACTGGAACTATGGCTACACCTTC
TRBV29-1	NA	TRBJ2-3	NA	CSVLQGGDTQYF	TGCAGCGTCCTACAGGGTGGAGATACGCAGTATTTT
TRBV5-4	NA	TRBJ2-7	NA	CASSLRASALSSYNEQYF	TGTGCCAGCAGCTTGCGGGCTAGCGCGCTAAGCTCCTACAATGAGCAGTACTTC
TRBV5-1	TRBD2	TRBJ2-1	few	CASSLVSGRAGEQFF	TGCGCCAGCAGCTTGGTAAGCGGGAGGGCCGGTGAGCAGTTCTTC
TRBV28	NA	TRBJ1-2	NA	CASSPLARLENGYTF	TGTGCCAGCAGCCCTCTCGCCCGGCTAGAAAATGGCTACACCTTC
TRBV7-2	NA	TRBJ2-3	few	CASTYSRDTQYF	TGTGCCAGCACGTATTCTCGTGATACGCAGTATTTT
TRBV20-1	TRBD1	TRBJ2-5	NA	CSATDRGQETQYF	TGCAGTGCTACTGACAGGGGTCAAGAGACCCAGTACTTC
TRBV29-1	TRBD1	TRBJ1-4	NA	CSVSGTGGPNEKLFF	TGCAGCGTATCCGGGACAGGGGGGCCGAATGAAAAACTGTTTTTT
TRBV4-3	NA	TRBJ2-2	NA	CASSQAFRPENTGELFF	TGCGCCAGCAGCCAAGCGTTCCGTCCGGAGAACACCGGGGAGCTGTTTTTT
TRBV4-1	NA	TRBJ1-4	once	CASSQAWGANEKLFF	TGCGCCAGCAGCCAAGCCTGGGGGGCTAATGAAAAACTGTTTTTT
TRBV7-9	NA	TRBJ2-1	NA	CASSFLPRNEQFF	TGTGCCAGCAGCTTCCTCCCCCGGAATGAGCAGTTCTTC
TRBV4-3	NA	TRBJ1-4	NA	CASSQDWQGISTNEKLFF	TGCGCCAGCAGCCAAGATTGGCAGGGAATCTCAACTAATGAAAAACTGTTTTTT
TRBV6-2/TRBV6-3	TRBD2	TRBJ2-5	once	CASSYLAGIQETQYF	TGTGCCAGCAGTTACCTAGCGGGGATTCAAGAGACCCAGTACTTC
TRBV29-1	TRBD2	TRBJ2-2	few	CSVDVSGGGTGELFF	TGCAGCGTTGATGTTAGCGGGGGAGGCACCGGGGAGCTGTTTTTT
TRBV20-1	TRBD1	TRBJ1-1	NA	CSASNTGENTEAFF	TGCAGTGCTAGTAATACAGGGGAAAACACTGAAGCTTTCTTT
TRBV5-1	TRBD2	TRBJ2-2	NA	CASSHWPQARLAGVSVSGELFF	TGCGCCAGCAGCCATTGGCCCCAAGCGCGACTAGCGGGGGTTAGTGTTTCCGGGGAGCTGTTTTTT
TRBV4-1	TRBD2	TRBJ2-7	NA	CASSQPGSGSNEQYF	TGCGCCAGCAGCCAACCGGGAAGCGGGAGCAATGAGCAGTACTTC
TRBV7-9	TRBD1	TRBJ2-7	NA	CASSLPSGTGFNEQYF	TGTGCCAGCAGCTTACCCAGCGGGACAGGGTTCAATGAGCAGTACTTC
TRBV20-1	NA	TRBJ1-5	NA	CSARVADYSNQPQHF	TGCAGTGCTAGAGTGGCGGATTATAGCAATCAGCCCCAGCATTTT
TRBV9	TRBD2	TRBJ2-5	once	CASSPQAGESYQETQYF	TGTGCCAGCAGCCCCCAGGCGGGGGAATCGTACCAAGAGACCCAGTACTTC
TRBV2	TRBD2	TRBJ2-5	NA	CASSQDGGAFRVTQYF	TGTGCCAGCTCTCAGGACGGGGGGGCCTTTCGTGTGACCCAGTACTTC
TRBV4-1	TRBD2	TRBJ2-1	NA	CASSLPRHSTSGGVRDNEQFF	TGCGCCAGCAGCCTCCCACGCCATTCGACTAGCGGGGGGGTGCGCGACAATGAGCAGTTCTTC
TRBV15	NA	TRBJ2-3	NA	CATSRGFDTQYF	TGTGCCACCAGCAGAGGGTTCGATACGCAGTATTTT
TRBV27	NA	TRBJ1-1	NA	CASSLWDGIEAFF	TGTGCCAGCAGTTTATGGGACGGTATTGAAGCTTTCTTT
TRBV29-1	NA	TRBJ2-3	NA	CSAHGHPYTDTQYF	TGCAGCGCCCACGGACATCCTTACACAGATACGCAGTATTTT
TRBV11-2	NA	TRBJ1-2	NA	CVSSSTRAHGYTF	TGTGTCAGCAGCTCTACGCGGGCCCATGGCTACACCTTC
TRBV3-1	NA	TRBJ1-1	once	CASSDIRREAFF	TGTGCCAGCAGCGATATCAGGAGGGAAGCTTTCTTT
TRBV3-1	TRBD2	TRBJ2-7	NA	CASSQEHTSVYEQYF	TGTGCCAGCAGCCAAGAGCACACTAGCGTCTACGAGCAGTACTTC
TRBV7-2	TRBD2	TRBJ2-3	few	CASSPGLAGITDTQYF	TGTGCCAGCAGCCCGGGACTAGCGGGGATCACAGATACGCAGTATTTT
TRBV12-3/TRBV12-4	TRBD2	TRBJ2-3	NA	CASSFRTSWSTDTQYF	TGTGCCAGCAGTTTCCGGACTAGCTGGAGCACAGATACGCAGTATTTT
TRBV4-3	NA	TRBJ2-7	NA	CASSQVFRGTDGYEQYF	TGCGCCAGCAGCCAAGTCTTTCGCGGGACAGACGGTTACGAGCAGTACTTC
TRBV10-3	TRBD2	TRBJ2-1	NA	CAISGTAVAGQETQFF	TGTGCCATCAGTGGCACGGCGGTAGCGGGGCAAGAGACCCAGTTCTTC
TRBV10-3	NA	TRBJ2-6	NA	CAIRTWGYSRGANVLTF	TGTGCCATCAGGACCTGGGGATATTCGAGAGGGGCCAACGTCCTGACTTTC
TRBV9	NA	TRBJ2-7	NA	CASSVESLFGEQYF	TGTGCCAGCAGCGTAGAATCCCTTTTCGGCGAGCAGTACTTC
TRBV2	NA	TRBJ2-1	few	CASSEGVSYNEQFF	TGTGCCAGCAGTGAGGGGGTCTCCTACAATGAGCAGTTCTTC
TRBV4-3	TRBD2	TRBJ2-5	NA	CASSQEARGSQETQYF	TGCGCCAGCAGCCAAGAAGCGCGGGGGAGTCAAGAGACCCAGTACTTC
TRBV6-5	TRBD2	TRBJ2-3	once	CASTPIRTSGTDTQYF	TGTGCCAGCACCCCAATCCGGACTAGCGGGACGGATACGCAGTATTTT
TRBV6-1	NA	TRBJ2-5	few	CASSEPHREEFQETQYF	TGTGCCAGCAGTGAACCCCACAGGGAGGAGTTCCAAGAGACCCAGTACTTC
TRBV12-3/TRBV12-4	NA	TRBJ2-7	NA	CASMVGHTYEQYF	TGTGCCAGCATGGTCGGGCATACCTACGAGCAGTACTTC
TRBV4-1	NA	TRBJ1-2	NA	CASSHGTSNYGYTF	TGCGCCAGCAGCCATGGGACATCCAACTATGGCTACACCTTC
TRBV20-1	NA	TRBJ2-7	few	CSASLGTRADEQYF	TGCAGTGCTAGTCTGGGGACGCGGGCTGACGAGCAGTACTTC
TRBV6-5	NA	TRBJ1-2	NA	CASSYSLGAGGYTF	TGTGCCAGCAGTTACTCGCTGGGGGCGGGTGGCTACACCTTC
TRBV28	NA	TRBJ2-4	few	CASSFALGQKNIQYF	TGTGCCAGCAGTTTTGCCCTTGGTCAGAAAAACATTCAGTACTTC
TRBV27	TRBD2	TRBJ2-5	NA	CASSLSSGLADNEQYF	TGTGCCAGCAGTTTATCGTCGGGACTAGCGGACAATGAGCAGTACTTC